The subject of this entry is one T cell receptor (beta chain). Its antigen is unidentified. This entry is derived from a study of blood T cells in healthy people across ages. Study conclusions and caveats: Across samples, TCR beta diversity tracked strongly with naive T cell percentage.

The authors ran a second PCR of about 6 to 12 cycles using a sample-barcoded 5' primer and a J-beta primer mix. TCRdb re-derived calls from the 5' RACE reads in MiXCR, one entry per CDR3 protein. The table has about 730,000 distinct CDR3 sequences, 43% seen once. The CDR3 contains 16 residues. The germline V gene has CDR1 DFQATT and CDR2 SNEGSKA (reference sequence). J gave up 11 bases and V 0 bases, and 17 bases lay outside the gene matches. This receptor was obtained from a woman aged 60-75 years in good health. This chain connects TRBV20-1 to TRBJ2-5, with 8 bases identical to TRBD1. The specimen sequenced was blood. CDR3 protein: CSARDTAGGLWNEQYF. Here the CDR3 DNA reads TGCAGTGCTAGAGATACGGCAGGGGGCCTATGGAATGAGCAGTACTTC.